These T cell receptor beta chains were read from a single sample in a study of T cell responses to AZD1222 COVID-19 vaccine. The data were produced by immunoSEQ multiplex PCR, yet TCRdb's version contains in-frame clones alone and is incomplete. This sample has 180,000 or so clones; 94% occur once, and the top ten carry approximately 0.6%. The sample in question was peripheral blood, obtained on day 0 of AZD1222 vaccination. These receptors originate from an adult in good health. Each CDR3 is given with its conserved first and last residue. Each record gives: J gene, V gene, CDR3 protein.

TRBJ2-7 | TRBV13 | CASSAQTSGDYEQYF
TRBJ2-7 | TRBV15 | CATSRVGSSYEQYF
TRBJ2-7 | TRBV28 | CASSLWQSPYEQYF
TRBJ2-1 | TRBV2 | CASSHKRDRSGNEQFF
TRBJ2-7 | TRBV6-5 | CASRADGGHDEQYF
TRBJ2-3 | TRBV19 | CASSIETWSGQAF
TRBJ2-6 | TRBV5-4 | CASSSDFSGANVLTF
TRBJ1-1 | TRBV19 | CASSIESEGKTEAFF
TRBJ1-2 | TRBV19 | CASSYDREVNYGYTF
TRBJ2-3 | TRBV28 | CASSPGGADTQYF
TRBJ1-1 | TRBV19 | CASSIVRGGNTEAFF
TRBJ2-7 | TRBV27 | CASSFGLAGSYEQYF
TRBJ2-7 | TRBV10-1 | CATAGTGGSYEQYF
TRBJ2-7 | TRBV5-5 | CASSLGAGVPSYEQYF
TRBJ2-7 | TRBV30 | CAWRERGVGDYEQYF
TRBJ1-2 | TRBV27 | CASSFSTGQSGGYTF
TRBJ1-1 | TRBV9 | CASSGLTGGAFF
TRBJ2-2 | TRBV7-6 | CASSLVHYTGELFF
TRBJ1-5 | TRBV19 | CASSTTTAANQPQHF
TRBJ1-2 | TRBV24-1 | CATHPNEGADGYTF
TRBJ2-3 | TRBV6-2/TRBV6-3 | CASSYSEQGLRNTQYF
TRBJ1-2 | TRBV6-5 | CASQGGPYGYTF
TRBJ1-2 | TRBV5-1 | CASSLSEDYGYTF
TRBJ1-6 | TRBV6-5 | CASRRELGSPLHF
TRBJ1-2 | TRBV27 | CASSPAGTDDYGYTF
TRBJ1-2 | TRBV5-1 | CASSLGQERYYGYTF
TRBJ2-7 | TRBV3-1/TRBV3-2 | CASSLGVGGEGEQYF
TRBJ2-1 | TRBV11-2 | CASSLSSSGVFF
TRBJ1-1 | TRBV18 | CASSPRVGEAFF
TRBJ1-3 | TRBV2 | CASRNRDQPGNTIYF
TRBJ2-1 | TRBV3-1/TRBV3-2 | CASRGGLLYNEQFF
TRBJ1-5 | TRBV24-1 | CATRQGSRGPQHF
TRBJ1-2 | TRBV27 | CASSLGRGNNYGYTF
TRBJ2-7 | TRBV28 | CASEGWVHTYEQYF
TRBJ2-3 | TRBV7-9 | CASSFRPGQPNTQYF
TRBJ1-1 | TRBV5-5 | CASSPLRQEEAFF
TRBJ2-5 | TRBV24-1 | CATSDGTGGGETQYF
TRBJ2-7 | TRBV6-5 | CASSDGRGRADEQYF
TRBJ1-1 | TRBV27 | CASSLFGGGDTEAFF
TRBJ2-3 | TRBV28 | CASSRPPGVADTQYF
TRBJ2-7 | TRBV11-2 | CASRGSGRGDQQYF
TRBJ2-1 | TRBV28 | CAITRGGSYNEQFF